These T cell receptor beta chains were read from a single sample in a study of blood T cell repertoires in COVID-19. Assay: immunoSEQ multiplex PCR; the TCRdb copy retains only in-frame clones and omits some. The sample records tens of thousands of clones, 86% being singletons. Material: peripheral blood. These receptors were taken from a man in his 70s with active COVID-19. The CDR3 runs from the conserved cysteine through the conserved F or W. The D gene is left open where the match is weak. Size values are once, few and many counts, or a class for expanded clones, and some rows have none.

D gene: TRBD1; J gene: TRBJ1-5; V gene: TRBV14; clone size: -; CDR3 protein: CASSQGTDNQPQHF; CDR3 DNA: TGTGCCAGCAGCCAGGGGACAGACAATCAGCCCCAGCATTTT
D gene: -; J gene: TRBJ1-1; V gene: TRBV6-2/TRBV6-3; clone size: -; CDR3 protein: CASSYGSPTVPFF; CDR3 DNA: TGTGCCAGCAGTTATGGAAGCCCGACAGTTCCTTTCTTT
D gene: -; J gene: TRBJ2-7; V gene: TRBV6-1; clone size: -; CDR3 protein: CASSELIGREQYF; CDR3 DNA: TGTGCCAGCAGTGAATTGATTGGGAGAGAGCAGTACTTC
D gene: -; J gene: TRBJ1-1; V gene: TRBV7-2; clone size: once; CDR3 protein: CASSFQGFLTEAFF; CDR3 DNA: TGTGCCAGCAGCTTTCAGGGTTTTTTGACTGAAGCTTTCTTT
D gene: -; J gene: TRBJ1-1; V gene: TRBV30; clone size: -; CDR3 protein: CAWGGGTNFYGAEAFF; CDR3 DNA: TGTGCCTGGGGGGGAGGGACAAATTTTTACGGGGCTGAAGCTTTCTTT
D gene: -; J gene: TRBJ1-1; V gene: TRBV7-2; clone size: -; CDR3 protein: CASSSWGGLTEAFF; CDR3 DNA: TGTGCCAGCAGCTCCTGGGGGGGGCTCACTGAAGCTTTCTTT
D gene: TRBD1; J gene: TRBJ1-3; V gene: TRBV7-3; clone size: -; CDR3 protein: CASSGQVGGTIYF; CDR3 DNA: TGTGCCAGCAGCGGACAGGTCGGAGGCACCATATATTTT
D gene: TRBD1; J gene: TRBJ2-3; V gene: TRBV10-1; clone size: -; CDR3 protein: CASSPYRGRWGDTQYF; CDR3 DNA: TGCGCCAGCAGTCCTTACAGGGGGCGTTGGGGAGATACGCAGTATTTT
D gene: -; J gene: TRBJ1-3; V gene: TRBV6-7; clone size: -; CDR3 protein: CASTRRVRPGNTIYF; CDR3 DNA: TGTGCCAGCACGCGGAGGGTGCGGCCTGGAAACACCATATATTTT
D gene: -; J gene: TRBJ1-1; V gene: TRBV5-4; clone size: -; CDR3 protein: CASSPRGMNTEAFF; CDR3 DNA: TGTGCCAGCAGCCCCAGGGGAATGAACACTGAAGCTTTCTTT
D gene: -; J gene: TRBJ2-3; V gene: TRBV14; clone size: -; CDR3 protein: CASSQDRGPDTQYF; CDR3 DNA: TGTGCCAGCAGCCAAGATCGCGGCCCAGATACGCAGTATTTT
D gene: -; J gene: TRBJ1-1; V gene: TRBV4-1; clone size: -; CDR3 protein: CASSLQGWTEAFF; CDR3 DNA: TGCGCCAGCAGCCTACAGGGATGGACTGAAGCTTTCTTT
D gene: -; J gene: TRBJ1-1; V gene: TRBV2; clone size: many; CDR3 protein: CASSAGGQHSEAFF; CDR3 DNA: TGTGCCAGCAGTGCTGGGGGACAACATTCAGAAGCTTTCTTT
D gene: -; J gene: TRBJ2-3; V gene: TRBV9; clone size: -; CDR3 protein: CASRVTGMRRRGSTDTQYF; CDR3 DNA: TGTGCCAGCAGGGTGACCGGGATGAGGCGGCGGGGAAGCACAGATACGCAGTATTTT
D gene: -; J gene: TRBJ1-1; V gene: TRBV4-3; clone size: -; CDR3 protein: CASSQTRVSNLNTEAFF; CDR3 DNA: TGCGCCAGCAGCCAGACCCGGGTCTCTAATTTGAACACTGAAGCTTTCTTT
D gene: TRBD1; J gene: TRBJ2-5; V gene: TRBV5-1; clone size: -; CDR3 protein: CASSGGTGGWEETQYF; CDR3 DNA: TGCGCCAGCAGCGGCGGGACAGGGGGCTGGGAGGAGACCCAGTACTTC
D gene: TRBD1; J gene: TRBJ2-1; V gene: TRBV5-6; clone size: -; CDR3 protein: CASSFGDSSYNEQFF; CDR3 DNA: TGTGCCAGCAGCTTCGGGGACAGCTCCTACAATGAGCAGTTCTTC
D gene: -; J gene: TRBJ1-5; V gene: TRBV5-4; clone size: -; CDR3 protein: CASSFRGDNQPQHF; CDR3 DNA: TGTGCCAGCAGCTTTAGGGGTGACAATCAGCCCCAGCATTTT
D gene: TRBD1; J gene: TRBJ2-5; V gene: TRBV5-1; clone size: -; CDR3 protein: CASSYPFGDRGQETQYF; CDR3 DNA: TGCGCCAGCAGCTACCCTTTTGGGGACAGGGGGCAAGAGACCCAGTACTTC
D gene: -; J gene: TRBJ1-5; V gene: TRBV15; clone size: -; CDR3 protein: CATSRVTNRAYSNQPQHF; CDR3 DNA: TGTGCCACCAGCAGAGTAACAAACAGAGCATATAGCAATCAGCCCCAGCATTTT
D gene: TRBD2; J gene: TRBJ2-1; V gene: TRBV5-4; clone size: -; CDR3 protein: CASSLGLAGGPNEQFF; CDR3 DNA: TGTGCCAGCAGCTTGGGACTAGCGGGGGGCCCCAATGAGCAGTTCTTC
D gene: TRBD1; J gene: TRBJ2-2; V gene: TRBV7-2; clone size: -; CDR3 protein: CASLLGGANTGELFF; CDR3 DNA: TGTGCCAGCTTATTAGGGGGCGCGAACACCGGGGAGCTGTTTTTT
D gene: -; J gene: TRBJ1-1; V gene: TRBV13; clone size: -; CDR3 protein: CASSLQGIVDTEAFF; CDR3 DNA: TGTGCCAGCAGCTTACAGGGGATAGTGGACACTGAAGCTTTCTTT
D gene: TRBD1; J gene: TRBJ1-2; V gene: TRBV27; clone size: once; CDR3 protein: CASSFSGTGGFGYTF; CDR3 DNA: TGTGCCAGCAGTTTTTCCGGGACAGGGGGTTTTGGCTACACCTTC
D gene: TRBD1; J gene: TRBJ1-6; V gene: TRBV5-6; clone size: -; CDR3 protein: CASSSRGTGSGNSPLHF; CDR3 DNA: TGTGCCAGCAGCTCACGCGGGACAGGGAGCGGTAATTCACCCCTCCACTTT
D gene: -; J gene: TRBJ1-1; V gene: TRBV9; clone size: -; CDR3 protein: CASSEVGRGEAFF; CDR3 DNA: TGTGCCAGCAGCGAGGTCGGCAGGGGTGAAGCTTTCTTT
D gene: -; J gene: TRBJ2-1; V gene: TRBV30; clone size: -; CDR3 protein: CAWSLGGNNEQFF; CDR3 DNA: TGTGCCTGGAGTCTGGGAGGAAACAATGAGCAGTTCTTC
D gene: -; J gene: TRBJ2-2; V gene: TRBV30; clone size: -; CDR3 protein: CAWSVVYGELFF; CDR3 DNA: TGTGCCTGGAGTGTTGTATACGGGGAGCTGTTTTTT
D gene: -; J gene: TRBJ1-3; V gene: TRBV25-1; clone size: -; CDR3 protein: CASNGVSGNTIYF; CDR3 DNA: TGTGCCAGCAACGGGGTCTCTGGAAACACCATATATTTT
D gene: -; J gene: TRBJ2-7; V gene: TRBV27; clone size: -; CDR3 protein: CASSFSLGRISYEQYF; CDR3 DNA: TGTGCCAGCAGTTTTTCGCTCGGCAGGATCTCCTACGAGCAGTACTTC
D gene: TRBD1; J gene: TRBJ1-2; V gene: TRBV10-3; clone size: few; CDR3 protein: CAISRTGNYGYTF; CDR3 DNA: TGTGCCATCAGCCGGACAGGGAATTATGGCTACACCTTC
D gene: -; J gene: TRBJ1-2; V gene: TRBV5-4; clone size: -; CDR3 protein: CASSLTGYGYTF; CDR3 DNA: TGTGCCAGCAGCTTGACAGGGTATGGCTACACCTTC
D gene: -; J gene: TRBJ1-6; V gene: TRBV5-1; clone size: -; CDR3 protein: CASSHEYNSPLHF; CDR3 DNA: TGCGCCAGCAGCCACGAGTATAATTCACCCCTCCACTTT
D gene: -; J gene: TRBJ2-5; V gene: TRBV5-6; clone size: -; CDR3 protein: CASSRRAGLIETQYF; CDR3 DNA: TGTGCCAGCAGCCGCCGTGCAGGGCTGATTGAGACCCAGTACTTC
D gene: -; J gene: TRBJ2-3; V gene: TRBV6-6; clone size: -; CDR3 protein: CASTSVGPGDTQYF; CDR3 DNA: TGTGCCAGCACCAGCGTCGGTCCTGGGGATACGCAGTATTTT
D gene: -; J gene: TRBJ1-1; V gene: TRBV6-5; clone size: -; CDR3 protein: CASSYVAGTEAFF; CDR3 DNA: TGTGCCAGCAGTTACGTCGCGGGGACTGAAGCTTTCTTT
D gene: TRBD1; J gene: TRBJ2-3; V gene: TRBV2; clone size: -; CDR3 protein: CASRTGSTDTQYF; CDR3 DNA: TGTGCCAGCCGGACAGGGTCGACAGATACGCAGTATTTT
D gene: TRBD1; J gene: TRBJ1-2; V gene: TRBV2; clone size: -; CDR3 protein: CASSSDRGVDGYTF; CDR3 DNA: TGTGCCAGCAGTAGCGACAGGGGGGTTGATGGCTACACCTTC
D gene: TRBD1; J gene: TRBJ1-1; V gene: TRBV6-2/TRBV6-3; clone size: -; CDR3 protein: CASSLGTEALMNTEAFF; CDR3 DNA: TGTGCCAGCAGTTTAGGGACAGAAGCTTTGATGAACACTGAAGCTTTCTTT
D gene: TRBD1; J gene: TRBJ1-1; V gene: TRBV7-9; clone size: -; CDR3 protein: CASSRTGSTEAFF; CDR3 DNA: TGTGCCAGCAGCCGGACAGGGAGCACTGAAGCTTTCTTT
D gene: TRBD2; J gene: TRBJ2-3; V gene: TRBV7-2; clone size: -; CDR3 protein: CASSLVGTSGGPPDTQYF; CDR3 DNA: TGTGCCAGCAGCTTAGTGGGGACTAGCGGGGGTCCCCCGGATACGCAGTATTTT
D gene: TRBD1; J gene: TRBJ2-7; V gene: TRBV9; clone size: -; CDR3 protein: CASSPRDRGYEQYF; CDR3 DNA: TGTGCCAGCAGCCCACGGGACAGGGGCTACGAGCAGTACTTC